This T cell receptor beta chain derives from a study of OX40 agonist ivuxolimab in advanced cancers. At the level of the study: Prior anti-PD-1, anti-PD-L1 or anti-CTLA-4 therapy did not bar entry, and more than 35% had some. Overall study results and limits: The study did not work out the antigen specificity of the expanded peripheral T cells. Fewer expanded clones were found on average in CD4+ than in CD8+ T cells.

Germline V CDR1 and CDR2: SGHAT, FQNNGV. Trimming shortened V by 1 base and J by 7 bases, and 16 bases separated the two germline ends. The CDR3 spans 15 residues. Assay: immunoSEQ multiplex PCR; the TCRdb copy retains only in-frame clones and omits some. The table has tens of thousands of clones, approximately 87% seen once; the top ten hold roughly 4.4%. To note about this clone: The antigen remains unidentified.

The investigators sampled blood at baseline, at cycle 4 day 1, and at cycle 7 day 1. The TCR comes from an adult with an advanced solid tumor such as melanoma, head and neck, liver or kidney cancer. The gene calls are TRBV11-2 and TRBJ1-2; D remains ambiguous. This material consisted of CD4+ or CD8+ T cells sorted from blood, taken in a trial of the OX40 agonist ivuxolimab. The CDR3 DNA is TGTGCCAGCAGCTTAGTAAGCAGACAAGGCGGTGGCTACACCTTC. Protein: CASSLVSRQGGGYTF.